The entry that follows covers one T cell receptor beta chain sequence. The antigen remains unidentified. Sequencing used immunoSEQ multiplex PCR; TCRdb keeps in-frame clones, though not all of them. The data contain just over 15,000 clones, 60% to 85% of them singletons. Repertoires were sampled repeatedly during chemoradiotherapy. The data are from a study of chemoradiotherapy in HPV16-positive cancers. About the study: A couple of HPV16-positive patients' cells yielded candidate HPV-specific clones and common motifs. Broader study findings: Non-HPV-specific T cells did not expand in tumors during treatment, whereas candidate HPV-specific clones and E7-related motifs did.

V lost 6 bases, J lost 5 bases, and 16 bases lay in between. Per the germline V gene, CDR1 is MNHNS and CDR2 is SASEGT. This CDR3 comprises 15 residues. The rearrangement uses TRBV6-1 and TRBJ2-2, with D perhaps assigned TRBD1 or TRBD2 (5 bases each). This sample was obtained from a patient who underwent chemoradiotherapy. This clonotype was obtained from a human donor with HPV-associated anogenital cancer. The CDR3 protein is CASRAGTARTGELFF. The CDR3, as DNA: TGTGCCAGCAGGGCCGGGACGGCAAGGACCGGGGAGCTGTTTTTT.